A selection of T cell receptor beta chains follows, all from one sample in a study of cytomegalovirus exposure and HLA in healthy donors. The data were produced by immunoSEQ multiplex PCR, yet TCRdb's version contains in-frame clones alone and is incomplete. The sample gives some 70,000 clones, around 66% of which show up once; 12% to 15% is in the top ten. Sequenced sample: PBMCs. All receptors derive from a male donor in good health and CMV-seropositive. Both conserved end residues are part of each CDR3. Each record gives: D gene, J gene, clone size, V gene, CDR3 DNA, CDR3 protein. The D gene is left open where the match is weak. Clone size, where shown, is once, few, many, or a class for clones that have expanded.

D: .; J: TRBJ2-7; size: .; V: TRBV19; DNA: TGTGCCAGTAGTATAGAGGGGCGGTTTAGCTCCTACGAGCAGTACTTC; CDR3: CASSIEGRFSSYEQYF
D: .; J: TRBJ2-7; size: .; V: TRBV28; DNA: TGTGCCAGCAGCCTTGAGTCCTACGAGCAGTACTTC; CDR3: CASSLESYEQYF
D: TRBD1; J: TRBJ1-5; size: few; V: TRBV19; DNA: TGTGCCAGTAGCCAGATAGGGACAGGGGCCCAGCCCCAGCATTTT; CDR3: CASSQIGTGAQPQHF
D: .; J: TRBJ1-6; size: .; V: TRBV27; DNA: TGTGCCAGCAGTTTCAGGACACGAAGCTCCTATAATTCACCCCTCCACTTT; CDR3: CASSFRTRSSYNSPLHF
D: TRBD1; J: TRBJ1-1; size: few; V: TRBV4-1; DNA: TGCGCCAGCAGCCAAGATGCGTTGGACAGGGGGCGGACTGAAGCTTTCTTT; CDR3: CASSQDALDRGRTEAFF
D: .; J: TRBJ2-7; size: .; V: TRBV6-5; DNA: TGTGCCAGCCCTACCGGGTCCCGCCTCTACGAGCAGTACTTC; CDR3: CASPTGSRLYEQYF
D: .; J: TRBJ2-5; size: .; V: TRBV11-2; DNA: TGTGCCAGCAGCTTAGTTATGGGGGCAAGGGAGACCCAGTACTTC; CDR3: CASSLVMGARETQYF
D: TRBD2; J: TRBJ2-5; size: .; V: TRBV13; DNA: TGTGCCAGCAGCATATCAGCGGGACAAGAGACCCAGTACTTC; CDR3: CASSISAGQETQYF
D: .; J: TRBJ1-1; size: .; V: TRBV9; DNA: TGTGCCAGCAGCGTCGTTCTGAACACTGAAGCTTTCTTT; CDR3: CASSVVLNTEAFF
D: TRBD2; J: TRBJ2-3; size: .; V: TRBV14; DNA: TGTGCCAGCAGCCCCATAGGACTAGCGCCCACAGATACGCAGTATTTT; CDR3: CASSPIGLAPTDTQYF
D: .; J: TRBJ1-6; size: .; V: TRBV4-1; DNA: TGCGCCAGCAGCCAAGATAGCACCGGCGGGAGGTCACCCCTCCACTTT; CDR3: CASSQDSTGGRSPLHF
D: .; J: TRBJ2-5; size: .; V: TRBV6-1; DNA: TGTGCCGGGTCCCCGGGCCCAGGGACAAGAGAGACCCAGTACTTC; CDR3: CAGSPGPGTRETQYF
D: .; J: TRBJ2-7; size: .; V: TRBV19; DNA: TGTGCCAGTAGTATTGGAGCAGCAACCTACGAGCAGTACTTC; CDR3: CASSIGAATYEQYF
D: TRBD2; J: TRBJ2-4; size: .; V: TRBV11-3; DNA: TGTGCCAGCAGCTCGGGACTAGAGGCCATTCAGTACTTC; CDR3: CASSSGLEAIQYF
D: .; J: TRBJ1-4; size: .; V: TRBV6-5; DNA: TGTGCCAGCAGGCGACGACAGGATGACAATGAAAAACTGTTTTTT; CDR3: CASRRRQDDNEKLFF
D: .; J: TRBJ2-3; size: few; V: TRBV9; DNA: TGTGCCAGCAGCGTGGGGAGACGAGGCACAGATACGCAGTATTTT; CDR3: CASSVGRRGTDTQYF
D: TRBD1; J: TRBJ2-7; size: few; V: TRBV5-1; DNA: TGCGCCAGCAGCCCAGGACAGGGTCTTGAGCAGTACTTC; CDR3: CASSPGQGLEQYF
D: TRBD2; J: TRBJ2-4; size: .; V: TRBV6-5; DNA: TGTGCCAGCAGTAACGGACTAAGCGGGGGTGACATTCAGTACTTC; CDR3: CASSNGLSGGDIQYF
D: .; J: TRBJ2-6; size: .; V: TRBV19; DNA: TGTGCCAGTAGTTTCCCTTCGGCGGGGGCCGGGGCCAACGTCCTGACTTTC; CDR3: CASSFPSAGAGANVLTF
D: .; J: TRBJ2-6; size: .; V: TRBV7-2; DNA: TGTGCCAGCAGCTTAGTTACAACCAGATCTGGGGCCAACGTCCTGACTTTC; CDR3: CASSLVTTRSGANVLTF
D: .; J: TRBJ1-1; size: once; V: TRBV29-1; DNA: TGCAGCGTTGATTTCGCAGGGCGCACTGAAGCTTTCTTT; CDR3: CSVDFAGRTEAFF
D: .; J: TRBJ1-1; size: .; V: TRBV18; DNA: TGTGCCAGCTCACGAGGAGAGAACACTGAAGCTTTCTTT; CDR3: CASSRGENTEAFF
D: .; J: TRBJ2-1; size: .; V: TRBV2; DNA: TGTGCCAGCAGTGAACGACCCACAGGGTGGAATGAGCAGTTCTTC; CDR3: CASSERPTGWNEQFF
D: .; J: TRBJ1-5; size: .; V: TRBV18; DNA: TGTGCCAGCTCACCGCGACAGGATCAGCCCCAGCATTTT; CDR3: CASSPRQDQPQHF
D: TRBD1; J: TRBJ1-6; size: .; V: TRBV7-2; DNA: TGTGCCAGCAGCCGGGACAGGGGTTCACCCCTCCACTTT; CDR3: CASSRDRGSPLHF
D: .; J: TRBJ2-4; size: .; V: TRBV5-1; DNA: TGCGCCAGCAGCTTGGAGCCAGGGATAAACATTCAGTACTTC; CDR3: CASSLEPGINIQYF
D: .; J: TRBJ2-3; size: .; V: TRBV2; DNA: TGTGCCAGCAGTGAAGGGAGCAGCGGGAGCACAGATACGCAGTATTTT; CDR3: CASSEGSSGSTDTQYF
D: TRBD1; J: TRBJ1-1; size: few; V: TRBV12-5; DNA: TGTGCTAGTGGTTTGGCCGACTGGACAGGGAGGAACACTGAAGCTTTCTTT; CDR3: CASGLADWTGRNTEAFF
D: .; J: TRBJ2-1; size: medium-sized; V: TRBV2; DNA: TGTGCCAGCAGTGAATTAGCCATAGGAGAAGATGAGCAGTTCTTC; CDR3: CASSELAIGEDEQFF
D: .; J: TRBJ2-3; size: few; V: TRBV7-6; DNA: TGTGCCAGCAGCCCGCGTGAGGATCTAGATACGCAGTACTTT; CDR3: CASSPREDLDTQYF
D: TRBD2; J: TRBJ2-3; size: few; V: TRBV15; DNA: TGTGCCACCAGCAGCCCGGCGGAGCGGGAAATAGATACGCAGTATTTT; CDR3: CATSSPAEREIDTQYF
D: .; J: TRBJ2-7; size: .; V: TRBV28; DNA: TGTGCCAGCAGTTTGACAGGAGTTGGGGCCGAGCAGTACTTC; CDR3: CASSLTGVGAEQYF
D: TRBD1; J: TRBJ2-2; size: .; V: TRBV7-9; DNA: TGTGCCAGCAGTCCGGTAACAGGGGACACCGGGGAGCTGTTTTTT; CDR3: CASSPVTGDTGELFF
D: .; J: TRBJ1-5; size: once; V: TRBV18; DNA: TGTGCCAGCTCACCAGCTGCAGATCAGCCCCAGCATTTT; CDR3: CASSPAADQPQHF
D: TRBD2; J: TRBJ2-1; size: .; V: TRBV19; DNA: TGTGCCAGTAGCCCTCCCCTTCGCGGGGGGAATGAGCAGTTCTTC; CDR3: CASSPPLRGGNEQFF
D: .; J: TRBJ2-7; size: .; V: TRBV6-1; DNA: TGTGCCAGCAGGTCGCGACAGGATTATTTTCTGTACTTC; CDR3: CASRSRQDYFLYF
D: TRBD2; J: TRBJ2-1; size: .; V: TRBV5-1; DNA: TGCGCCAGCAGCTTCGGGAGCGGGAGAGCGGATGAGCAGTTCTTC; CDR3: CASSFGSGRADEQFF
D: .; J: TRBJ1-1; size: .; V: TRBV7-2; DNA: TGTGCCAGCAGCTACATTAAAGGGGCTGAAGCTTTCTTT; CDR3: CASSYIKGAEAFF
D: .; J: TRBJ1-1; size: .; V: TRBV15; DNA: TGTGCCACCAGCAGGCGAGGGAACACTGAAGCTTTCTTT; CDR3: CATSRRGNTEAFF
D: .; J: TRBJ2-3; size: .; V: TRBV15; DNA: TGTGCCACCAGCAGAGGGGTTACAAGGAACCGGGAAGATACGCAGTATTTT; CDR3: CATSRGVTRNREDTQYF
D: TRBD1; J: TRBJ1-1; size: .; V: TRBV5-1; DNA: TGCGCCAGCAGCTTGGGACAGGGGATTACTGAAGCTTTCTTT; CDR3: CASSLGQGITEAFF
D: TRBD2; J: TRBJ2-7; size: once; V: TRBV9; DNA: TGTGCCAGCAGCGAGGGGTCGGGACTAGCGGGACACTACGAGCAGTACTTC; CDR3: CASSEGSGLAGHYEQYF
D: .; J: TRBJ1-6; size: .; V: TRBV7-2; DNA: TGTGCCAGCAGCTTAGGGGGCGTTGGAAATTCACCCCTCCACTTT; CDR3: CASSLGGVGNSPLHF
D: .; J: TRBJ2-1; size: few; V: TRBV29-1; DNA: TGCAGCGTTAAGAGCTCCTACAATGAGCAGTTCTTC; CDR3: CSVKSSYNEQFF
D: TRBD2; J: TRBJ2-1; size: .; V: TRBV6-6; DNA: TGTGCCAGCACCCCTAGCGGGGGATACAATGAGCAGTTCTTC; CDR3: CASTPSGGYNEQFF
D: .; J: TRBJ1-5; size: .; V: TRBV6-5; DNA: TGTGCCAGCAGTTACATTGGGGGGAATCAGCCCCAGCATTTT; CDR3: CASSYIGGNQPQHF